This entry lists 13 T cell receptor beta chains sequenced from one sample in a study of cytomegalovirus exposure and HLA in healthy donors. PCR employed 60 Vbeta and 13 Jbeta primers. Assay: immunoSEQ multiplex PCR; the TCRdb copy retains only in-frame clones and omits some. This sample carries roughly 150,000 clones, 73% of them seen once, and the ten largest clones take 1.6%. What was sequenced was PBMCs. The receptors here all came from a woman between 18 and 29 years old in good health and CMV-seronegative.

In this sample, this clone turned up many times. The V call is TRBV5-3, the J call TRBJ2-1; D is undetermined. TRBV5-3 is placed among ORFs of uncertain function. The CDR3 length is 12 residues. V lost 0 bases, J lost 5 bases, and 3 bases lay in between. The CDR3 coding sequence is TGTGCCAGAAGCTTGGCCAACAATGAGCAGTTCTTC. Translating it yields CARSLANNEQFF.

This clone was detected only a few times. The CDR3 loop reads CASKQGSSEQYV. Written as DNA, the CDR3 is TGTGCCAGCAAACAGGGTTCCTCCGAGCAGTACGTC. This sequence joins TRBV2 and TRBJ2-7; maybe TRBD1 (6 bases). The CDR3 is made up of 12 amino acids. CDR1 is SNHLY and CDR2 is FYNNEI in the germline V gene.

There are a few counts of this clone. CDR3 coding DNA: TGTGCCAGCAGCGTAGAGGAGGGAGATGGCTACACCTTC. Its protein is CASSVEEGDGYTF. The chain employs TRBV9 and TRBJ1-2; the D is unclear. V lost 0 bases to trimming and J lost 6 bases, with 9 bases between them. Germline V gene data show CDR1 as SGDLS and CDR2 as YYNGEE. This CDR3 contains 13 residues.

The V call is TRBV11-3, the J call TRBJ2-1; 14 bases fit TRBD2. J gave up 9 bases and V 5 bases, and 6 bases lay outside the gene matches. CDR1 is SGHNT, CDR2 YENEEA, per germline. CDR3 length: 15 residues. In nucleotides, the CDR3 is TGTGCCAGCAGCCCCGGACTAGCGGGAGGCACTGAGCAGTTCTTC. It yields the protein CASSPGLAGGTEQFF.

The chain is built from TRBV2 and TRBJ1-2; 7 nucleotides line up with TRBD1. The CDR3 contains 15 residues. V shed 1 base, J shed 5 bases, and the junction held 7 bases outside the gene matches. From germline, CDR1 is SNHLY and CDR2 FYNNEI. The CDR3 is CASSEEGAIVYGYTF. CDR3 in DNA: TGTGCCAGCAGTGAAGAGGGGGCGATCGTTTATGGCTACACCTTC.

V gene TRBV6-5 combines with J gene TRBJ1-1; 7 nucleotides line up with TRBD1. CDR3 size: 15 residues. Germline values: CDR1 MNHEY, CDR2 SVGAGI. Trimming at V came to 7 bases and at J to 5 bases, leaving 13 bases not matched to a gene. Here the CDR3 reads CASNNEGAYATEAFF. The CDR3 DNA reads TGTGCCAGCAATAACGAGGGGGCCTACGCTACTGAAGCTTTCTTT.

V gene TRBV27 combines with J gene TRBJ2-1; D gene unclear. CDR3 size: 17 residues. Trimming stripped 6 bases from V and 0 bases from J, with 18 bases between. Germline V gene data show CDR1 as MNHEY and CDR2 as SMNVEV (reference sequence). CDR3 sequence: CASSSFRVRSSYNEQFF. DNA of the CDR3: TGTGCCAGCAGCTCATTCCGGGTGAGGAGCTCCTACAATGAGCAGTTCTTC.

DNA for the CDR3: TGTGCCAGCAGCTTATTGGGGCTGACTAGCGGAAGAGAGACCCAGTACTTC. Its protein product is CASSLLGLTSGRETQYF. V is TRBV7-2 and J is TRBJ2-5; 9 bases match TRBD2. CDR1 and CDR2 (germline): SGHTA, FQGNSA. The trim removed 2 bases at V and 4 bases at J, leaving 11 bases unmatched. The CDR3 is 17 amino acids.

The rearrangement uses TRBV5-1 and TRBJ2-7, with 7 bases aligning to TRBD1. The germline V gene encodes CDR1 SGHRS and CDR2 YFSETQ. J lost 4 bases, V lost 4 bases, and 8 bases had no gene match. This CDR3 region has 14 residues. CDR3 sequence (DNA): TGCGCCAGCAGCATACAGGGGACGGGATACGAGCAGTACTTC. Translating it yields CASSIQGTGYEQYF.

This chain connects TRBV10-1 to TRBJ2-3; 11 positions agree with TRBD2. The germline V gene has CDR1 WNHNN and CDR2 SYGVQD (reference sequence). CDR3 length: 17 residues. V was pared by 3 bases and J by 5 bases, with 10 bases of the junction left unmatched. As DNA, the CDR3 is TGCGCCAGCAGTGACTCCATAGCGGGAGGGGTCCGAGATACGCAGTATTTT. The encoded protein is CASSDSIAGGVRDTQYF.

This clone was seen only a few times. J is TRBJ1-5 and V is TRBV2; possible D gene TRBD1, 6 bases. The V end was cut by 2 bases, the J end by 0 bases, with 11 bases between. The CDR3 loop spans 16 amino acids. Germline V CDR1 and CDR2: SNHLY, FYNNEI. In DNA form, the CDR3 reads TGTGCCAGCAGTGAAAACGGACAGTATAGCAATCAGCCCCAGCATTTT. Protein product: CASSENGQYSNQPQHF. The variable domain in full, completed from reference TRBV2 and TRBJ1-5, reads EPEVTQTPSHQVTQMGQEVILRCVPISNHLYFYWYRQILGQKVEFLVSFYNNEISEKSEIFDDQFSVERPDGSNFTLKIRSTKLEDSAMYFCASSENGQYSNQPQHFGDGTRLSIL.

The V gene is TRBV2, the J gene TRBJ2-1; TRBD2 might be the D (6 bases). The V end lost 7 bases, the J end lost 4 bases, and 20 bases lay between the germline ends. From germline, CDR1 is SNHLY and CDR2 FYNNEI. The length of the CDR3 is 16 residues. CDR3 nucleotide sequence: TGTGCCAGCACCCCCTCACTAGCTGTAGGGTACAATGAGCAGTTCTTC. Protein sequence: CASTPSLAVGYNEQFF.

The sample holds one count of this clone. The CDR3 DNA follows: TGCAGCGCGACTAGCGGGGTAGCCAAAAACATTCAGTACTTC. Translated, it gives CSATSGVAKNIQYF. The V and J genes are TRBV29-1 and TRBJ2-4, with 11 bases matching TRBD2. The CDR3 totals 14 residues. Germline V gene sequence: CDR1 SQVTM, CDR2 ANQGSEA. Trimming at V came to 7 bases and at J to 0 bases, leaving 2 bases not matched to a gene.